Below, 21 T cell receptor beta chains from the same sample are listed, as sequenced in a study of identical twins. TCRdb reprocessed the 5' RACE reads with MiXCR, giving one entry per CDR3 protein. Here the sample spans hundreds of thousands of distinct CDR3 sequences, 8.5% to 9% being singletons. These same records also appear under a second study, on yellow fever vaccine responses in identical twins.

The sequenced sample was PBMCs. Receptors originate from a woman younger than 35 in good health.

The gene calls are TRBV7-9 and TRBJ2-1; D ambiguous. Trimming pared 1 base from V and 8 bases from J, leaving 15 bases between. The V gene's germline CDR1 is SEHNR and CDR2 FQNEAQ (reference sequence). The CDR3 runs 15 residues. For the CDR3, the DNA is TGTGCCAGCAGCTTAGAAGGCCATGGGTGGGATGAGCAGTTCTTC. Its protein product is CASSLEGHGWDEQFF.

This sequence joins TRBV20-1 and TRBJ2-6; tentative D call: TRBD1 (5 bases). V was clipped by 5 bases and J by 2 bases, with 10 bases between them. This CDR3 has 14 amino acids. The germline V gene has CDR1 DFQATT and CDR2 SNEGSKA (reference sequence). Here the CDR3 reads CSAGSRAGANVLTF. In DNA, the CDR3 is TGCAGTGCTGGAAGCAGGGCTGGGGCCAACGTCCTGACTTTC.

The sample holds a few counts of this clonotype. The CDR3 sequence: CASSLAALGTDTQYF. The CDR3 bases are TGCGCCAGCAGCTTGGCCGCCCTAGGCACAGATACGCAGTATTTT. The gene calls are TRBV5-1 and TRBJ2-3; D remains unclear. CDR1 is SGHRS, CDR2 YFSETQ, per germline. Trimming shortened V by 0 bases and J by 1 base, and 9 bases separated the two germline ends. The CDR3 loop spans 15 amino acids.

This clonotype was counted only a few times. The chain uses TRBV12-3 or TRBV12-4 and TRBJ1-1; 8 nucleotides align to TRBD1. V shed 7 bases and J 1 base; nucleotides not matched to a gene: 8. The length of the CDR3 is 15 residues. As DNA, the CDR3 is TGTGCCAGCACCGTGACAGGGGCGAGGAACACTGAAGCTTTCTTT. Translating it yields CASTVTGARNTEAFF.

This clonotype was counted at least ten times. The chain uses TRBV7-9 and TRBJ2-1, with D uncertain. Germline V gives CDR1 SEHNR, CDR2 FQNEAQ (reference sequence). The CDR3 has 13 amino acids. The V and J ends lost 6 bases and 9 bases respectively, with 15 bases between them. The CDR3 sequence is CASRVLDYGEQFF. The CDR3, as DNA: TGTGCCAGCAGGGTACTGGATTATGGTGAGCAGTTCTTC.

In this sample, this clonotype turned up many times. The chain uses TRBV12-3 or TRBV12-4 and TRBJ2-1; D remains ambiguous. The length of the CDR3 is 16 residues. V lost 0 bases and J lost 4, with 13 bases in between. Here the CDR3 reads CASSLASGSSYNEQFF. The CDR3 nucleotides are TGTGCCAGCAGTTTAGCCTCTGGCAGTTCATACAATGAGCAGTTCTTC.

The V gene is TRBV20-1, the J gene TRBJ2-7, with a tentative D call TRBD1 (5 bases). Germline CDR1 DFQATT, CDR2 SNEGSKA (reference sequence). V lost 6 bases and J lost 0, with 15 bases in between. CDR3 length: 14 residues. CDR3 nucleotide sequence: TGCAGTGCGGTAACAGGAACCAGCTCCTACGAGCAGTACTTC. The encoded protein is CSAVTGTSSYEQYF.

This clonotype was seen more than once but under ten times. The rearrangement links TRBV5-4 to TRBJ1-1; D remains unclear. V was cut by 0 bases and J by 8 bases, with 8 bases left in between. The CDR3 runs 12 residues. The germline gives CDR1 SGHNT, CDR2 YYREEE (reference sequence). The CDR3 sequence is CASSLGAGEAFF. In DNA, the CDR3 is TGTGCCAGCAGCTTGGGGGCAGGAGAAGCTTTCTTT. Using reference TRBV5-4 and TRBJ1-1 for the parts outside the CDR3, the full variable domain is ETGVTQSPTHLIKTRGQQVTLRCSSQSGHNTVSWYQQALGQGPQFIFQYYREEENGRGNFPPRFSGLQFPNYSSELNVNALELDDSALYLCASSLGAGEAFFGQGTRLTVV.

The genes are TRBV27 and TRBJ2-5; D could derive from TRBD1 or TRBD2 (5 bases each). Trimming pared 2 bases from V and 2 bases from J, leaving 21 bases between. CDR3 length: 18 amino acids. Germline V lookup: CDR1 MNHEY, CDR2 SMNVEV (reference sequence). In DNA, the CDR3 is TGTGCCAGCAGTTTAAATTTCCCGGAGGACACGGCTCAAGAGACCCAGTACTTC. Protein product: CASSLNFPEDTAQETQYF.

This clonotype was seen a handful of times. CDR3 loop: CASSLDMSETQETQYF. The CDR3 DNA follows: TGTGCCAGCAGCTTAGATATGTCGGAAACCCAAGAGACCCAGTACTTC. The chain carries TRBV7-8 and TRBJ2-5; unclear D gene. Trimming left V 1 base short and J 1 base short, with 13 bases between. Germline loops: CDR1 SGHVS, CDR2 FQNEAQ. This CDR3 is 16 amino acids long.

This clonotype was picked up a small number of times. The chain has TRBV5-1 and TRBJ2-3; D is possibly TRBD1 or TRBD2 (6 bases each). The CDR3 sequence is 16 residues long. Germline CDR1 and CDR2: SGHRS and YFSETQ. V lost 2 bases to trimming and J lost 0 bases, with 13 bases between them. In DNA form, the CDR3 reads TGCGCCAGCAGCTTATCGGGGGCCTTGAGCACAGATACGCAGTATTTT. It translates to CASSLSGALSTDTQYF.

The chain combines TRBV20-1 with TRBJ1-4; no clear D gene. Trimming left V 3 bases short and J 8 bases short, with 13 bases between. In germline, CDR1 is DFQATT, CDR2 SNEGSKA (reference sequence). The CDR3 extends over 13 amino acids. The CDR3 nucleotides are TGCAGTGCTAGGGGTCCGGTGGAGGAAAAACTGTTTTTT. Amino acid sequence: CSARGPVEEKLFF.

This clonotype has just a few counts. The rearrangement links TRBV7-2 to TRBJ2-1, with D uncertain. CDR1 SGHTA and CDR2 FQGNSA come from the germline V gene. V lost 2 bases and J 8 bases, leaving 13 bases between the germline ends. This CDR3 is built from 14 residues. Written as DNA, the CDR3 is TGTGCCAGCAGCTTAAGAGGAGTCCTGGATGAGCAGTTCTTC. This encodes CASSLRGVLDEQFF.

This clonotype was detected a few times. The chain has TRBV25-1 and TRBJ1-3; no reliable D call. The CDR3 covers 14 residues. The ends were cut back, 2 bases at V and 1 base at J, with 6 bases in the middle. The V gene's germline CDR1 is MGHDK and CDR2 SYGVNS. CDR3 nucleotides: TGTGCCAGCAGTGAAGCCGGGTCTGGAAACACCATATATTTT. This encodes CASSEAGSGNTIYF.

This clonotype showed up just a few times. The chain has TRBV6-1 and TRBJ2-7; unclear D gene. Deletions cut 5 bases from V and 4 bases from J, with 12 bases between. The CDR3 contains 13 residues. Germline lookup yields CDR1 MNHNS and CDR2 SASEGT. CDR3 amino acids: CASSPWSGYEQYF. The DNA for the CDR3 is TGTGCCAGCAGTCCCTGGTCGGGTTACGAGCAGTACTTC.

The chain has TRBV30 and TRBJ2-1; TRBD2 aligns across 8 bases. With 4 bases clipped from V and 7 bases from J, the junction kept 9 bases outside the gene matches. The CDR3 loop spans 14 amino acids. The germline CDR1 and CDR2 sequences are GTSNPN and SVGIG (reference sequence). CDR3 residues: CAWNPAGGGNEQFF. The DNA of the CDR3 is TGTGCCTGGAACCCCGCGGGGGGTGGGAATGAGCAGTTCTTC.

The chain is built from TRBV18 and TRBJ2-6, with 9 nucleotides matching TRBD1. This CDR3 spans 21 amino acids. J gave up 0 bases and V 3 bases, and 15 bases lay outside the gene matches. Germline loops: CDR1 KGHSH, CDR2 LQKENI. CDR3 protein: CASSPTRPRQGVDSGANVLTF. The CDR3 DNA sequence: TGTGCCAGCTCACCCACGCGGCCGCGACAGGGGGTGGACTCTGGGGCCAACGTCCTGACTTTC. Together with reference TRBV18 and TRBJ2-6, the CDR3 gives the full variable domain: NAGVMQNPRHLVRRRGQEARLRCSPMKGHSHVYWYRQLPEEGLKFMVYLQKENIIDESGMPKERFSAEFPKEGPSILRIQQVVRGDSAAYFCASSPTRPRQGVDSGANVLTFGAGSRLTVL.

This clonotype appeared many times. Written as DNA, the CDR3 is TGTGCCAGCAGCGATGGGGGAGCAAGCCACAATGAGCAGTTCTTC. It is translated as CASSDGGASHNEQFF. V and J are TRBV7-9 and TRBJ2-1; either TRBD1 or TRBD2 may supply D (5 bases each). The V and J ends lost 5 bases and 5 bases respectively, with 16 bases between them. Germline CDR1 SEHNR, CDR2 FQNEAQ (reference sequence). The CDR3 contains 15 residues.

The gene calls are TRBV5-1 and TRBJ1-2, with 7 positions matching TRBD1. V dropped 4 bases and J dropped 7; count of bases not matched to a gene: 13. There are 15 residues in the CDR3. The germline gives CDR1 SGHRS, CDR2 YFSETQ. CDR3 nucleotides: TGCGCCAGCAGCCGGAACGAACAGGGGCGGTTTGGCTACACCTTC. This codes for CASSRNEQGRFGYTF.

Ten or more counts support this clonotype. The gene calls are TRBV12-3 or TRBV12-4 and TRBJ1-5, with D perhaps matching TRBD1 (6 bases). The CDR3 consists of 17 residues. Between the trimmed V and J ends, which lost 2 bases and 0 bases, there was a span of 14 bases. CDR3 nucleotides: TGTGCCAGCAGTTTAAATCGGCAGGGGCATAGCAATCAGCCCCAGCATTTT. This sequence encodes CASSLNRQGHSNQPQHF.

The J gene is TRBJ2-3, the V gene TRBV11-3, with 11 bases that match TRBD2. V was pared by 5 bases and J by 2 bases, with 9 bases of the junction left unmatched. The CDR3 consists of 17 residues. Per germline, CDR1 SGHNT and CDR2 YENEEA. CDR3 sequence: CASSAGTSGSHTDTQYF. In DNA form, the CDR3 reads TGTGCCAGCAGCGCCGGGACTAGCGGATCCCACACAGATACGCAGTATTTT.